This TCR beta chain was sequenced in a study of T-cell reconstitution after alpha-beta-depleted transplantation in children. General study results and limits: T-cell counts and diversity at one year following transplant were attributed mainly to newly produced T cells. Several hundred expanded graft clones reportedly were the source of alpha-beta T cells about two months after transplant.

Researchers prepared the TCRbeta library using unique molecular identifiers, the study reports. TCRdb re-called the PCR reads through MiXCR, storing one row per CDR3 protein. The sample lists just under 350,000 distinct CDR3 sequences, roughly 17% occurring once. The CDR3 is 18 amino acids. Per the germline V gene, CDR1 is MNHEY and CDR2 is SVGEGT. The trim removed 0 bases at V and 4 bases at J, leaving 12 bases unmatched. This clonotype was seen many times. What it binds is not known. The source of this sequence is a male patient aged 2-15 years who had a stem cell transplant for acute lymphoblastic leukemia, so the T cells may come from the graft donor. Sequenced material: PBMCs, mostly from graft donor cells, taken 360 days after TCRalphabeta/CD19-depleted stem cell transplant. V and J are TRBV6-2 or TRBV6-3 and TRBJ2-7; 10 bases line up with TRBD2. The CDR3 DNA reads TGTGCCAGCAGTTACTCGCCTCTCACTAGCGGGGCGTCTTACGAGCAGTACTTC. Translation: CASSYSPLTSGASYEQYF.